The rows below give T cell receptor beta chains drawn from one sample of a study of cytomegalovirus exposure and HLA in healthy donors. Sequenced by immunoSEQ multiplex PCR; TCRdb stores in-frame clones only, minus some. The data hold about 150,000 clones, with approximately 60% observed a single time. Sequenced input: PBMCs. The origin of the receptors is a woman aged 60-75 years in good health and CMV-seropositive. Both conserved end residues are part of each CDR3.

TRBV7-3 | CASSLMEGAGYEQYF
TRBV7-9 | CASSLAGLAGYEQFF
TRBV6-5 | CASSYRTGFGNEKLFF
TRBV28 | CASSLPGAGNGYTF
TRBV14 | CASSQGEGRTEAFF
TRBV9 | CASSPQGLADVEQTQYF
TRBV7-9 | CASSFRGAENTEAFF
TRBV6-5 | CASSYERTSGTDTQYF
TRBV9 | CASSDGDSGNTIYF
TRBV5-1 | CASSRTGSSEQFF
TRBV19 | CASSIMRTSVSYEQYF
TRBV18 | CASSPRSSPNTGELFF
TRBV5-6 | CASSWGGRADTQYF
TRBV28 | CASSLRPTYEQYF
TRBV19 | CASSIAGATLYGYTF
TRBV4-3 | CTSSQQSLAGGPVDEQYF
TRBV15 | CATSRGKGISTDTQYF
TRBV18 | CASSTLDSGDTEAFF
TRBV2 | CASSETRQETQYF
TRBV7-3 | CASSLVALLEFQQTQYF
TRBV11-2 | CASSSGTGLYEQYF
TRBV5-1 | CASSSGQGVGELFF